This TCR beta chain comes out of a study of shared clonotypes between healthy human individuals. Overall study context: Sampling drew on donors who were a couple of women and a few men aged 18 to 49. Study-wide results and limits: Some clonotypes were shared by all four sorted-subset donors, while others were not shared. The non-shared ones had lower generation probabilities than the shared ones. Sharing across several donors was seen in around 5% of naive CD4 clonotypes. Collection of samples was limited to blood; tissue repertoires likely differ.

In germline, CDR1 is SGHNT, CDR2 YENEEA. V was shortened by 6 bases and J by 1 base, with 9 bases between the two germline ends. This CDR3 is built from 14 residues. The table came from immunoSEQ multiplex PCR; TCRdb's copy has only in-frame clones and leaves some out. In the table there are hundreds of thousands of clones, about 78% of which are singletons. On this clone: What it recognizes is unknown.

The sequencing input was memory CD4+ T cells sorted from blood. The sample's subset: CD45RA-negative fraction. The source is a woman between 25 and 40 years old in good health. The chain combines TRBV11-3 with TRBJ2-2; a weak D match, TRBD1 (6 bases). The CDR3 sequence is CASSPTGNTGELFF. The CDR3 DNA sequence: TGTGCCAGCAGTCCGACAGGGAACACCGGGGAGCTGTTTTTT. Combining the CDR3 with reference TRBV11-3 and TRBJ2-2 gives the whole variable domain EAGVVQSPRYKIIEKKQPVAFWCNPISGHNTLYWYLQNLGQGPELLIRYENEEAVDDSQLPKDRFSAERLKGVDSTLKIQPAELGDSAVYLCASSPTGNTGELFFGEGSRLTVL.